The TCR beta chain described here comes from a study of shared clonotypes between healthy human individuals. Naive CD8 cells, CD45RO-negative and positively selected for CCR7, excluded terminally differentiated effector memory CD45RA+ cells. To note about this clone: What it binds is not known. This same CDR3 is encoded by further DNA sequences in the sample.

Clones were sequenced by immunoSEQ multiplex PCR, and TCRdb holds only the in-frame ones, with some missing. This table has about 2.1 million clones, 85% to 95% appearing once. The germline V and J ends were trimmed by 4 bases and 4 bases, with 12 bases remaining between them. In germline, CDR1 is SGDLS, CDR2 YYNGEE. This CDR3 is 13 amino acids long. The study's findings and limits: In general, naive subsets displayed greater estimated richness than memory subsets did.

V gene TRBV9 combines with J gene TRBJ2-7; a possible D gene is TRBD1 (7 bases). The sequenced material came from naive CD8+ T cells from PBMCs. This receptor was obtained from a young man in good health. Some clones in this sample may be carry-over from other donors' samples. CDR3 sequence reads: CASSPGDSYEQYF. The CDR3, as DNA: TGTGCCAGCAGCCCGGGGGACAGTTACGAGCAGTACTTC.